Detailed here is one T cell receptor beta chain. No cognate antigen has been identified for it. Base qualities were left out, and no much larger clone turns up one base away. This record belongs to a study of blood T cell repertoires in COVID-19 (TCRdb year 2020). Looking at the study overall: The collaborator samples originated in the United States, Italy and Spain and spanned the acute and convalescent phases of COVID-19. The repertoires were made available in a free public database intended to serve as a resource for research on the immune response to SARS-CoV-2. The material from the prospective study consisted of cDNA or gDNA derived from T cells, B-cell-depleted T cells, or PBMCs. Sample metadata almost always included a de-identified subject ID, COVID-19 status, age in years and sex. Where available, HLA class I and class II types were obtained from metadata supplied by the sample provider rather than from assay-based typing. Samples came from the ongoing ImmuneRACE study (first 160 participants) plus 1,254 subjects from 6 global collaborators. The dataset comprised deeply sampled blood TCRbeta repertoires from subjects exposed to, actively infected with, or recovered from COVID-19. Study-wide conclusions, independent of this receptor: Clinical and demographic metadata were provided uncurated, with the amount varying by source and participant.

The collaborating institutions used their own protocols to collect whole blood in K2EDTA tubes. For TCRbeta analysis, collaborators shipped samples as frozen whole blood, isolated PBMCs, or DNA extracted from either of those sample types. TCRbeta CDR3 regions were amplified from genomic DNA by means of the immunoSEQ Assay, a bias-controlled multiplex PCR. The original methods were these. Within the assay, amplification of reference gene primers was used to estimate how many nucleated cells each sample contained. To quantify the absolute abundance of each unique TCRbeta CDR3 rearrangement, sequence reads were collapsed and filtered. For each sample, productive Simpson clonality was calculated by taking the square root of Simpson's diversity index across productive rearrangements. What TCRdb holds here is the immuneACCESS table cut down to in-frame rearrangements. Part of the clones is not present; checked against another copy, under half of the missing clones reflect an unresolved V gene, and the others are unexplained. Clone size and the V and J calls come from that table; the DNA yielded D and trimming. The sample includes tens of thousands of clones, with 75% to 85% observed a single time. The biggest ten clones account for 5.5% to 7.5% of the sample.

Material: peripheral blood. The TCR comes from an older woman with acute or convalescent COVID-19.

In nucleotides, the sequence is TGTGCCAGCAGGCGTAGGACTAGCGGGTCGTACGAGCAGTACTTC. It encodes CASRRRTSGSYEQYF. The chain links TRBV6-6 with TRBJ2-7; 11 bases in the junction line up with TRBD2. From the cysteine through the phenylalanine, the CDR3 covers 15 amino acids. Here the CDR3 DNA is all that survives: 45 bases in frame from base 1. CDR1 MNHNY and CDR2 SVGAGI were looked up in the germline V gene (reference sequence). Trimming removed 6 bases from V and 4 bases from J; the gene matches leave 8 bases unexplained.